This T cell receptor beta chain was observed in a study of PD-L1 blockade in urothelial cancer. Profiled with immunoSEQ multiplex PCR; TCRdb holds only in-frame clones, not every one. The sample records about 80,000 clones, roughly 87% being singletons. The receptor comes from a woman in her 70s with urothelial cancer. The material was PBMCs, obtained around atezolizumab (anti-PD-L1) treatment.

The CDR3 region is CATSRDLPGQGGSGELFF. The DNA of the CDR3 is TGTGCCACCAGCAGAGATCTACCGGGACAGGGTGGCTCCGGGGAGCTGTTTTTT. The chain links TRBV15 to TRBJ2-2; 9 bases are a match to TRBD1. This CDR3 comprises 18 residues. V was clipped by 0 bases and J by 6 bases; unmatched bases: 11. CDR1 and CDR2 from the germline V gene are LNHNV and YYDKDF (reference sequence).